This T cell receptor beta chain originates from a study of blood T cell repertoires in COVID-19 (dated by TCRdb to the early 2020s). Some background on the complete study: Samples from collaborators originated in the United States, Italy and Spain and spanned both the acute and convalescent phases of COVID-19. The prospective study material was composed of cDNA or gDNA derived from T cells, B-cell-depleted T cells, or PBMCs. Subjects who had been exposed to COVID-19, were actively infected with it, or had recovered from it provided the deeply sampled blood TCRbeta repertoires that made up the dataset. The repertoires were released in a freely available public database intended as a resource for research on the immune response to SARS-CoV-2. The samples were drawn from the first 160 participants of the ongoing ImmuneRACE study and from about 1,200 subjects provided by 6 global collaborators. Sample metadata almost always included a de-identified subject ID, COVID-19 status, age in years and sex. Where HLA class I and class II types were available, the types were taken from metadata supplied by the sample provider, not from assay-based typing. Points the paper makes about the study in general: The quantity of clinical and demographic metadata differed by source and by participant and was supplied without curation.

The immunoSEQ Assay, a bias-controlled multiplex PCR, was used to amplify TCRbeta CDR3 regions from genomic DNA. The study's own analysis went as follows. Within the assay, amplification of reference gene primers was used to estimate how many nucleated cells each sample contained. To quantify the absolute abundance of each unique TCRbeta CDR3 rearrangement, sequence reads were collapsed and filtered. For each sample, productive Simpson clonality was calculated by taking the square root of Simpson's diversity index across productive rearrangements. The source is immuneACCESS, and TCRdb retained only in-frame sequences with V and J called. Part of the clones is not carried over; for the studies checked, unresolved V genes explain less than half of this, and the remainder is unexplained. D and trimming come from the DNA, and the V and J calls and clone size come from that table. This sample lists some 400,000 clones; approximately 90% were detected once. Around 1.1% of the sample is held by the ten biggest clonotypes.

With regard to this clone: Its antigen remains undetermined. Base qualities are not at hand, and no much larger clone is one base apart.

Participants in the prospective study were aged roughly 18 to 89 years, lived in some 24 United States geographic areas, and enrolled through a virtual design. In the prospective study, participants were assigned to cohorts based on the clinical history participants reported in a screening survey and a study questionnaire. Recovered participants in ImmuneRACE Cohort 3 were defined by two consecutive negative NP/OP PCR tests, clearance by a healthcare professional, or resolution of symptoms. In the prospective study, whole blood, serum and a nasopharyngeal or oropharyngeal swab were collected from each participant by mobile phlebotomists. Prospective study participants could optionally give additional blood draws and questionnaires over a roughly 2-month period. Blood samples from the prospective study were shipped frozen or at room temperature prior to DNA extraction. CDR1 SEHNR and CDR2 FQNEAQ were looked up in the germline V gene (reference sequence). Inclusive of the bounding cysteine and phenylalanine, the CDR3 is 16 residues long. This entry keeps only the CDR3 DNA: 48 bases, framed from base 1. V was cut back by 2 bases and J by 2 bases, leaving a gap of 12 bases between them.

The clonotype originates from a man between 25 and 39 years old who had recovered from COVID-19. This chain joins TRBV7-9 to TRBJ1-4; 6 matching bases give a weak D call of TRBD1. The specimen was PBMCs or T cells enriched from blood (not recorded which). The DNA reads TGTGCCAGCAGCTTAATTGTTCAGGGGACTAATGAAAAACTGTTTTTT. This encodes CASSLIVQGTNEKLFF. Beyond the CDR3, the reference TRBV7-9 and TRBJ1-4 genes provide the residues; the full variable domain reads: DTGVSQNPRHKITKRGQNVTFRCDPISEHNRLYWYRQTLGQGPEFLTYFQNEAQLEKSRLLSDRFSAERPKGSFSTLEIQRTEQGDSAMYLCASSLIVQGTNEKLFFGSGTQLSVL.